Below are 26 T cell receptor beta chains sequenced from a single sample in a study of T cell repertoires in cytomegalovirus infection. TCRdb called the reads again in MiXCR, with one record for every CDR3 protein. The table lists about 700,000 distinct CDR3 sequences, roughly 30% of them singletons, with around a sixth in the top ten. Antigen specificity for these receptors is unknown. The sequences come from cultured PBMCs, collected from culture after CMV antigen stimulation. Receptor source: a human donor in good health (CMV status not recorded). Some clones in this sample may be carry-over from other donors' samples.

This clonotype occurred a few times. CDR3 sequence (DNA): TGTGCCAGCAGCCCCTCGGGACAGTCCAATGAAAAACTGTTTTTT. It specifies CASSPSGQSNEKLFF. The chain carries TRBV7-2 and TRBJ1-4; 7 bases align to TRBD1. Germline V gene lookup returns CDR1 SGHTA and CDR2 FQGNSA. The CDR3 is made up of 15 amino acids. V was pared by 5 bases and J by 5 bases, with 8 bases of the junction left unmatched.

A remark on this clonotype: An end of the junction differs from the germline gene, which may be a read error. This chain uses TRBV18 with TRBJ1-5; TRBD1 matches at 8 bases. This CDR3 has 14 amino acids. From germline, CDR1 is KGHSH and CDR2 LQKENI. DNA of the CDR3: TGTGCCAGCTCACCGTCGGGAGACACAGGGGGGGAGCAGTTT. Translating it yields CASSPSGDTGGEQF.

This clonotype was counted between two and nine times. In nucleotides, the CDR3 is TGTGCCAGCAGCTTTCCCTTCGGCTACGAGCAGTACTTC. Translation gives CASSFPFGYEQYF. The V gene is TRBV12-3 or TRBV12-4, the J gene TRBJ2-7, with no clear D. The CDR3 is 13 amino acids. Trimming stripped 6 bases from V and 3 bases from J, with 12 bases between.

V is TRBV20-1 and J is TRBJ2-7; maybe TRBD1 (5 bases). This CDR3 is built from 13 residues. Deletions cut 6 bases from V and 7 bases from J, with 19 bases between. Germline loops: CDR1 DFQATT, CDR2 SNEGSKA (reference sequence). The CDR3 is CSAIEGVTQEQYF. The CDR3 DNA sequence: TGCAGTGCCATTGAAGGGGTTACCCAAGAGCAGTACTTC.

The chain has TRBV6-8 and TRBJ2-7; 7 bases fit TRBD2. This CDR3 is 14 amino acids long. Germline V gene data show CDR1 as MNHGY and CDR2 as SAAAGT. The V gene end was trimmed by 4 bases and the J gene end by 7 bases; junction bases not matched to a gene: 10. CDR3 protein: CASSSGTTTVEQYF. CDR3 in DNA: TGTGCCAGCAGTTCCGGGACTACGACTGTTGAGCAGTACTTC.

This clonotype has a handful of counts. V usage is TRBV6-2 or TRBV6-3 and J usage is TRBJ2-3; 8 bases line up with TRBD1. The CDR3 contains 14 residues. Per germline, CDR1 MNHEY and CDR2 SVGEGT. V gave up 6 bases and J gave up 11 bases; unmatched junction bases: 13. CDR3 residues: CASRPGTPQGGQYF. CDR3 DNA sequence: TGTGCCAGCAGGCCCGGGACTCCACAGGGGGGGCAGTATTTT.

The chain combines TRBV28 with TRBJ1-5; the D gene is possibly TRBD1 (5 bases). Germline CDR1 and CDR2: MDHEN and SYDVKM. Trimming removed 4 bases at V and 3 bases at J, with 28 bases between. CDR3 size: 20 residues. CDR3 protein: CASSSGTPDVGSFANQPQHF. The CDR3 coding sequence is TGTGCCAGCAGTTCCGGGACCCCGGACGTAGGAAGTTTTGCCAATCAGCCCCAGCATTTT.

This clonotype was seen many times. V gene TRBV7-2 combines with J gene TRBJ2-5; tentative D call: TRBD1 (5 bases). CDR3 length equals 12 residues. Germline V CDR1 and CDR2: SGHTA, FQGNSA. The germline V and J ends were trimmed by 2 bases and 4 bases, with 5 bases remaining between them. CDR3 region: CASSLQGETQYF. The CDR3 bases are TGTGCCAGCAGCTTACAGGGAGAGACCCAGTACTTC. Variable domain in full (rest from reference TRBV7-2 and TRBJ2-5): GAGVSQSPSNKVTEKGKDVELRCDPISGHTALYWYRQSLGQGLEFLIYFQGNSAPDKSGLPSDRFSAERTGGSVSTLTIQRTQQEDSAVYLCASSLQGETQYFGPGTRLLVL.

Only a few counts were recorded for this clonotype. The rearrangement links TRBV4-1 to TRBJ2-7; D perhaps matches TRBD1 (6 bases). Germline loops: CDR1 MGHRA, CDR2 YSYEKL. This CDR3 has 15 residues. Trimming removed 1 base from V and 3 bases from J, with 13 bases in between. This CDR3 is CASSQVQGPFYEQYF. Written as DNA, the CDR3 is TGCGCCAGCAGCCAAGTGCAGGGGCCATTCTACGAGCAGTACTTC.

This clonotype turned up a few times. The genes are TRBV7-2 and TRBJ1-2; D call uncertain. The CDR3 totals 14 residues. The ends were cut back, 2 bases at V and 4 bases at J, with 11 bases in the middle. Germline CDR1 and CDR2: SGHTA and FQGNSA. CDR3 loop: CASSLIRSGYGYTF. CDR3 DNA sequence: TGTGCCAGCAGCTTAATTCGCTCGGGCTATGGCTACACCTTC.

This clonotype was found a few times. The V call is TRBV12-3 or TRBV12-4, the J call TRBJ2-3, with TRBD2 as a possible D gene (6 bases). V was shortened by 3 bases and J by 2 bases, with 12 bases between the two germline ends. This CDR3 contains 15 residues. CDR3 protein: CASSFGGDLTDTQYF. The DNA of the CDR3 is TGTGCCAGCAGTTTTGGCGGGGACCTCACAGATACGCAGTATTTT.

This clonotype was seen only a few times. The CDR3 reads CASKQGAVSEAFF. The CDR3 DNA follows: TGTGCCAGCAAGCAGGGGGCGGTAAGTGAAGCTTTCTTT. The chain carries TRBV7-2 and TRBJ1-1, with 8 bases matching TRBD1. Germline CDR1 is SGHTA and CDR2 is FQGNSA. J lost 7 bases, V lost 7 bases, and 8 bases had no gene match. This CDR3 comprises 13 residues.

The genes are TRBV7-2 and TRBJ2-3, with 12 positions matching TRBD2. Germline CDR1 reads SGHTA; CDR2 reads FQGNSA. V was pared by 5 bases and J by 2 bases, with 14 bases of the junction left unmatched. This CDR3 is built from 19 residues. The CDR3 region has the DNA TGTGCCAGCAGCATACTAGCGGGAGGTCGGGGGGGCCCCACAGATACGCAGTATTTT. Its translation is CASSILAGGRGGPTDTQYF.

In DNA form, the CDR3 reads TGTGCCAGCAGTTTGAGAGGGTTGGGGTCCAAAAACATTCAGTACTTC. Translated, it gives CASSLRGLGSKNIQYF. The chain is built from TRBV28 and TRBJ2-4, with D possibly matching TRBD2 (5 bases). This CDR3 is 16 amino acids long. Germline V gene sequence: CDR1 MDHEN, CDR2 SYDVKM. The germline V and J ends were trimmed by 3 bases and 2 bases, with 14 bases remaining between them.

This rearrangement joins TRBV19 to TRBJ2-1; D is perhaps TRBD2 (5 bases). In germline, CDR1 is LNHDA, CDR2 SQIVND (reference sequence). Trimming left V 3 bases short and J 10 bases short, with 10 bases between. The CDR3 has 12 residues. The CDR3 DNA follows: TGTGCCAGTAGTATGGGAGTCGAAGAGCAGTTCTTC. Amino acid sequence: CASSMGVEEQFF.

The chain couples TRBV7-2 to TRBJ2-2; TRBD2 matches at 7 bases. The CDR3 contains 16 residues. Germline V gene data show CDR1 as SGHTA and CDR2 as FQGNSA. After removal of 3 bases from V and 1 base from J, the junction contained 5 bases not matched to a gene. In DNA, the CDR3 is TGTGCCAGCAGCTTTCTAGCGGTTATGAACACCGGGGAGCTGTTTTTT. It encodes CASSFLAVMNTGELFF.

This CDR3 is CASSILASLGNEQFF. Here the CDR3 DNA reads TGTGCCAGTAGTATCCTAGCGTCCCTAGGCAATGAGCAGTTCTTC. The chain has TRBV19 and TRBJ2-1; weak D call: TRBD2 (6 bases). CDR3 size: 15 residues. Germline V gene lookup returns CDR1 LNHDA and CDR2 SQIVND (reference sequence). The V gene lost 3 bases and the J gene lost 6 bases, with 15 bases spanning the gap.

The chain uses TRBV12-3 or TRBV12-4 and TRBJ2-5; TRBD1 agrees at 8 bases. The CDR3 has 15 amino acids. V trimming: 5 bases; J trimming: 2 bases; junction bases outside the gene matches: 7. CDR3 region: CASSPRQGTQETQYF. DNA of the CDR3: TGTGCCAGCAGTCCTCGACAGGGGACGCAAGAGACCCAGTACTTC.

This clonotype came up a few times. The CDR3 is CASSPRFPRAYNEQFF. In nucleotides, the CDR3 is TGTGCCAGCAGCCCCCGATTCCCCCGCGCCTACAATGAGCAGTTCTTC. The V call is TRBV7-9, the J call TRBJ2-1; D remains unclear. CDR3 length: 16 amino acids. Deletions cut 5 bases from V and 2 bases from J, with 16 bases between. CDR1 and CDR2 (germline): SEHNR, FQNEAQ (reference sequence).

The J gene is TRBJ2-5, the V gene TRBV7-4; D gene uncertain. From germline, CDR1 is SGHVT and CDR2 SQSDAQ. This CDR3 has 16 residues. The germline V and J ends were trimmed by 2 bases and 3 bases, with 16 bases remaining between them. In DNA, the CDR3 is TGTGCCAGCAGCTTAATGGGCTCACAAACCGAAGAGACCCAGTACTTC. This gives the protein CASSLMGSQTEETQYF. Filled out from reference TRBV7-4 and TRBJ2-5, the complete variable domain reads GAGVSQSPRYKVAKRGRDVALRCDSISGHVTLYWYRQTLGQGSEVLTYSQSDAQRDKSGRPSGRFSAERPERSVSTLKIQRTEQGDSAVYLCASSLMGSQTEETQYFGPGTRLLVL.

There are many counts of this clonotype. The chain couples TRBV7-2 to TRBJ2-5; D possibly corresponds to TRBD2 (6 bases). The germline gives CDR1 SGHTA, CDR2 FQGNSA. The CDR3 is 16 residues long. The V end lost 5 bases, the J end lost 5 bases, and 21 bases lay between the germline ends. The CDR3 region is CASSPEGGGAGETQYF. The CDR3, as DNA: TGTGCCAGCAGCCCAGAAGGAGGAGGGGCCGGGGAGACCCAGTACTTC.

This clonotype was detected ten times or more. The gene calls are TRBV7-2 and TRBJ2-3, with 9 bases matching TRBD2. V shed 5 bases, J shed 6 bases, and the junction held 6 bases outside the gene matches. Germline CDR1 reads SGHTA; CDR2 reads FQGNSA. The CDR3 length is 14 residues. The CDR3 region is CASSDSGGFDTQYF. As DNA, the CDR3 is TGTGCCAGCAGCGATAGCGGGGGCTTCGATACGCAGTATTTT.

In its sample, this clonotype was seen a few times. The V gene is TRBV12-3 or TRBV12-4, the J gene TRBJ1-2, with D maybe TRBD1 (5 bases). The V and J ends lost 6 bases and 5 bases respectively, with 19 bases between them. The CDR3 totals 15 residues. The CDR3 coding sequence is TGTGCCAGCAGCCCTAACCCCGGGACGGCTTATGGCTACACCTTC. It codes for CASSPNPGTAYGYTF.

Details on this clonotype: This may arise from a read error, as a much more abundant clone is one base away. The CDR3 carries no conserved terminal phenylalanine or tryptophan, so it likely arises from a read error. V usage is TRBV7-2 and J usage is TRBJ2-1, with TRBD2 identical over 11 bases. This CDR3 region has 17 residues. V gave up 1 base and J gave up 7 bases; unmatched junction bases: 9. In germline, CDR1 is SGHTA, CDR2 FQGNSA. The CDR3, as DNA: TGTGCCAGCAGCTTAGTGCGGACTAGCGGGTGGGGAAATGAGCAGTTCTTA. As protein: CASSLVRTSGWGNEQFL.

V and J are TRBV7-2 and TRBJ2-1, with 7 bases that match TRBD2. With 5 bases clipped from V and 5 bases from J, the junction kept 12 bases outside the gene matches. Germline loops: CDR1 SGHTA, CDR2 FQGNSA. CDR3 length equals 16 residues. CDR3: CASSAFGTITNNEQFF. For the CDR3, the DNA is TGTGCCAGCAGCGCCTTCGGGACTATTACTAACAATGAGCAGTTCTTC.

This chain joins TRBV10-3 and TRBJ2-3, with 12 positions matching TRBD2. The CDR3 extends over 15 amino acids. Germline loops: CDR1 ENHRY, CDR2 SYGVKD. V lost 3 bases, J lost 5 bases, and 3 bases stayed unmatched. The CDR3 DNA follows: TGTGCCATCAGTGACCGACTAGCGGGGGAAGATACGCAGTATTTT. It codes for CAISDRLAGEDTQYF.